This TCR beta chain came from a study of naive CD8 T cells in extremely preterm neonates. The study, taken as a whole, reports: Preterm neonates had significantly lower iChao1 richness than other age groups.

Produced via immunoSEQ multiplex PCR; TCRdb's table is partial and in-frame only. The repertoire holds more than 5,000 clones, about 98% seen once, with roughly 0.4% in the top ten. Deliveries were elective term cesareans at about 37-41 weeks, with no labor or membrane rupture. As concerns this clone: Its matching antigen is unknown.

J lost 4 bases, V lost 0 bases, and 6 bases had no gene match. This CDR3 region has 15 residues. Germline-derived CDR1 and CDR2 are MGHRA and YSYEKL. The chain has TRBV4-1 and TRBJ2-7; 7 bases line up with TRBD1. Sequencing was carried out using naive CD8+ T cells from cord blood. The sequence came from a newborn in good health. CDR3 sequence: CASSQDRGGGYEQYF. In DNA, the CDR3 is TGCGCCAGCAGCCAAGATAGAGGGGGCGGGTACGAGCAGTACTTC.